The 17 T cell receptor beta chains presented below share a single source sample, sequenced in a study of blood T cell repertoires in COVID-19. Data came from immunoSEQ multiplex PCR; TCRdb stores just in-frame clones and leaves some out. The sample carries 100,000 to 150,000 clones, under 90% recorded once. Sequencing was done on a sample of PBMCs or T cells enriched from blood (not recorded which). These receptors came from a man aged 35 to 55 with acute COVID-19.

The CDR3 nucleotides are TGTGCCAGCAGCTCCGGGACAGGGGCTGGAAACACCATATATTTT. It is translated as CASSSGTGAGNTIYF. The chain is built from TRBV11-2 and TRBJ1-3; 10 bases fit TRBD1. This CDR3 has 15 residues. Germline values: CDR1 SGHAT, CDR2 FQNNGV. The J segment lost 2 bases and the V segment lost 4 bases, leaving 2 bases of the junction unmatched.

J is TRBJ1-2 and V is TRBV28; 9 nucleotides match TRBD1. The germline V gene has CDR1 MDHEN and CDR2 SYDVKM. V shed 4 bases and J 5 bases; nucleotides not matched to a gene: 5. The CDR3 spans 14 residues. The CDR3 nucleotides read TGTGCCAGCAGTTCCCCCGGACAGGGGTATGGCTACACCTTC. It encodes CASSSPGQGYGYTF.

The CDR3 sequence: CASSINLNTEAFF. CDR3 DNA sequence: TGCGCCAGCAGTATTAACTTGAACACTGAAGCTTTCTTT. This chain joins TRBV5-1 and TRBJ1-1; D remains ambiguous. The CDR3 totals 13 residues. V was clipped by 5 bases and J by 0 bases, with 8 bases between them. CDR1 is SGHRS, CDR2 YFSETQ, per germline.

The chain links TRBV29-1 to TRBJ1-1; D ambiguous. The germline V and J ends were trimmed by 7 bases and 2 bases, with 11 bases remaining between them. Germline loops: CDR1 SQVTM, CDR2 ANQGSEA. This CDR3 is built from 12 residues. This CDR3 is CSGGPANTEAFF. In nucleotides, the CDR3 is TGCAGCGGAGGCCCAGCAAACACTGAAGCTTTCTTT. The variable domain in full, with the rest retrieved from reference TRBV29-1 and TRBJ1-1, is SAVISQKPSRDICQRGTSLTIQCQVDSQVTMMFWYRQQPGQSLTLIATANQGSEATYESGFVIDKFPISRPNLTFSTLTVSNMSPEDSSIYLCSGGPANTEAFFGQGTRLTVV.

The sample holds a few counts of this clone. This chain joins TRBV6-5 and TRBJ2-3; D perhaps matches TRBD2 (5 bases). The V and J ends lost 2 bases and 3 bases respectively, with 9 bases between them. Looked up from germline, CDR1 is MNHEY and CDR2 is SVGAGI. The CDR3 is 14 amino acids. The CDR3 nucleotides read TGTGCCAGCAGTTACATGGCGGGTACAGATACGCAGTATTTT. It is translated as CASSYMAGTDTQYF.

This chain uses TRBV28 with TRBJ2-1; 7 bases align to TRBD1. Germline CDR1 and CDR2: MDHEN and SYDVKM. The CDR3 covers 11 residues. V was pared by 6 bases and J by 14 bases, with 7 bases of the junction left unmatched. The CDR3 nucleotides read TGTGCCAGCAGCAGCAGGGGGAGAAAGTTCTTC. It is translated as CASSSRGRKFF.

The chain combines TRBV6-5 with TRBJ1-1; unclear D gene. The V gene lost 8 bases and the J gene lost 0 bases, with 13 bases spanning the gap. This CDR3 spans 14 amino acids. Germline lookup yields CDR1 MNHEY and CDR2 SVGAGI. CDR3 sequence reads: CASRTPLMNTEAFF. The CDR3 region has the DNA TGTGCCAGCCGAACACCTCTCATGAACACTGAAGCTTTCTTT.

In its sample, this clone was seen once. This chain joins TRBV7-9 and TRBJ1-5, with a possible D match to TRBD1 (6 bases). Germline-derived CDR1 and CDR2 are SEHNR and FQNEAQ (reference sequence). The length of the CDR3 is 12 residues. V gave up 1 base and J gave up 12 bases, with 10 bases separating them. CDR3: CASSLEQGHQHF. The CDR3 DNA is TGTGCCAGCAGCTTAGAACAGGGCCACCAGCATTTT.

The sample holds a few counts of this clone. The chain recombines TRBV3-1 (or the pseudogene TRBV3-2) with TRBJ2-1; 14 bases are shared with TRBD2. Germline trimming cut 4 bases from V and 7 bases from J; bases unmatched to any gene: 12. Germline CDR1 is LGHDT and CDR2 is YNNKEL (reference sequence). The CDR3 extends over 18 amino acids. CDR3 sequence reads: CASSLEGLAGGLTNEQFF. CDR3 sequence (DNA): TGTGCCAGCAGCCTAGAAGGACTAGCGGGAGGCCTTACAAATGAGCAGTTCTTC.

This clone was recorded a few times. The chain recombines TRBV30 with TRBJ1-1; possibly TRBD1 for D (5 bases). The CDR3 is made up of 15 amino acids. V dropped 2 bases and J dropped 5 bases, with 18 bases sitting between them. The V gene's germline CDR1 is GTSNPN and CDR2 SVGIG (reference sequence). This CDR3 is CAWSSSGGVVTEAFF. CDR3 bases: TGTGCCTGGAGTTCCAGTGGGGGGGTGGTTACTGAAGCTTTCTTT.

This chain joins TRBV19 and TRBJ2-3; tentatively, D is TRBD2 (6 bases). With 5 bases removed from V and 6 bases from J, the gap between germline ends came to 12 bases. The CDR3 sequence is 13 residues long. Germline V gives CDR1 LNHDA, CDR2 SQIVND (reference sequence). Written as DNA, the CDR3 is TGTGCCAGTAGTCCGGCGGGGTTGGATACGCAGTATTTT. This encodes CASSPAGLDTQYF.

This sequence joins TRBV5-3 and TRBJ2-3; TRBD2 matches 11 bases. TRBV5-3 is an ORF; its function is uncertain. J gave up 5 bases and V 4 bases, and 12 bases lay outside the gene matches. The CDR3 length is 17 residues. The CDR3 nucleotides read TGTGCCAGAAGCGGGGAGACTAGCGGGAATCATGGAGATACGCAGTATTTT. It encodes CARSGETSGNHGDTQYF.

The rearrangement uses TRBV27 and TRBJ2-7; 8 positions agree with TRBD1. The CDR3 sequence is 15 residues long. The germline V gene encodes CDR1 MNHEY and CDR2 SMNVEV (reference sequence). Trimming took 4 bases from V and 7 from J; bases not matched to a gene: 12. This chain's CDR3 is CASSWSGGQAPEQYF. The CDR3 bases are TGTGCCAGCAGTTGGTCCGGGGGACAGGCCCCTGAGCAGTACTTC.

The chain links TRBV11-2 to TRBJ1-3; 10 bases map to TRBD1. CDR1 is SGHAT and CDR2 is FQNNGV in the germline V gene. This CDR3 has 14 residues. Trimming cost V 4 bases and J 8 bases; bases outside gene matches: 5. The CDR3 sequence is CASSSRTGGDTIYF. The CDR3 bases are TGTGCCAGCAGCTCGAGGACAGGGGGGGACACCATATATTTT.

The rearrangement uses TRBV7-3 and TRBJ2-7; TRBD1 matches at 9 bases. The ends lost 5 bases at V and 6 bases at J; junction bases unmatched: 2. The CDR3 spans 12 residues. Germline V lookup: CDR1 SGHTA, CDR2 FQGTGA. CDR3 nucleotides: TGTGCCAGCAGCACGGACAGGGGCGAGCAGTACTTC. It translates to CASSTDRGEQYF.

This clone was counted a few times. This chain joins TRBV24-1 and TRBJ1-5; perhaps TRBD1 as D (6 bases). The germline V gene has CDR1 KGHDR and CDR2 SFDVKD. CDR3 length: 15 amino acids. The V gene lost 6 bases and the J gene lost 4 bases, with 15 bases spanning the gap. In nucleotides, the CDR3 is TGTGCCACCAGTCACGCCGGGACACAAAATCAGCCCCAGCATTTT. It specifies CATSHAGTQNQPQHF.

The V and J genes are TRBV7-9 and TRBJ1-2, with 7 bases identical to TRBD1. Germline CDR1 SEHNR, CDR2 FQNEAQ (reference sequence). The CDR3 sequence is 14 residues long. The ends lost 5 bases at V and 3 bases at J; junction bases unmatched: 6. The CDR3 loop reads CASSPRDRHYGYTF. CDR3 DNA sequence: TGTGCCAGCAGCCCCAGGGACAGACACTATGGCTACACCTTC. Together with reference TRBV7-9 and TRBJ1-2, the CDR3 gives the full variable domain: DTGVSQNPRHKITKRGQNVTFRCDPISEHNRLYWYRQTLGQGPEFLTYFQNEAQLEKSRLLSDRFSAERPKGSFSTLEIQRTEQGDSAMYLCASSPRDRHYGYTFGSGTRLTVV.